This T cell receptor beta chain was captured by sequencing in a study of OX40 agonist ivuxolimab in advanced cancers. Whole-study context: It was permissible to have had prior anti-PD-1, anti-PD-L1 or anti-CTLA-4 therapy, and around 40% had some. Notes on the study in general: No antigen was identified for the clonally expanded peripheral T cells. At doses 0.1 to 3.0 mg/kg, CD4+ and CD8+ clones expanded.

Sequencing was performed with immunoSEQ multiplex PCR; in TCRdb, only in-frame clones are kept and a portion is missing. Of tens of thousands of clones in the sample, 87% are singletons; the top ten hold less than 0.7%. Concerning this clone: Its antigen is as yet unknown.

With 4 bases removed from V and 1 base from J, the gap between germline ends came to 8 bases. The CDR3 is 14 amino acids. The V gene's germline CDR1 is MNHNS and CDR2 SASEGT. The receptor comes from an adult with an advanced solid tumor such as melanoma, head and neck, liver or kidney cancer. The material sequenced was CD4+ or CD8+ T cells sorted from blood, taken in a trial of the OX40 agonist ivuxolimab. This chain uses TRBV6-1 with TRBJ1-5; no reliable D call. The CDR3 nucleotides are TGTGCCAGCAGTGTGGGAGGGAGCAATCAGCCCCAGCATTTT. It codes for CASSVGGSNQPQHF.